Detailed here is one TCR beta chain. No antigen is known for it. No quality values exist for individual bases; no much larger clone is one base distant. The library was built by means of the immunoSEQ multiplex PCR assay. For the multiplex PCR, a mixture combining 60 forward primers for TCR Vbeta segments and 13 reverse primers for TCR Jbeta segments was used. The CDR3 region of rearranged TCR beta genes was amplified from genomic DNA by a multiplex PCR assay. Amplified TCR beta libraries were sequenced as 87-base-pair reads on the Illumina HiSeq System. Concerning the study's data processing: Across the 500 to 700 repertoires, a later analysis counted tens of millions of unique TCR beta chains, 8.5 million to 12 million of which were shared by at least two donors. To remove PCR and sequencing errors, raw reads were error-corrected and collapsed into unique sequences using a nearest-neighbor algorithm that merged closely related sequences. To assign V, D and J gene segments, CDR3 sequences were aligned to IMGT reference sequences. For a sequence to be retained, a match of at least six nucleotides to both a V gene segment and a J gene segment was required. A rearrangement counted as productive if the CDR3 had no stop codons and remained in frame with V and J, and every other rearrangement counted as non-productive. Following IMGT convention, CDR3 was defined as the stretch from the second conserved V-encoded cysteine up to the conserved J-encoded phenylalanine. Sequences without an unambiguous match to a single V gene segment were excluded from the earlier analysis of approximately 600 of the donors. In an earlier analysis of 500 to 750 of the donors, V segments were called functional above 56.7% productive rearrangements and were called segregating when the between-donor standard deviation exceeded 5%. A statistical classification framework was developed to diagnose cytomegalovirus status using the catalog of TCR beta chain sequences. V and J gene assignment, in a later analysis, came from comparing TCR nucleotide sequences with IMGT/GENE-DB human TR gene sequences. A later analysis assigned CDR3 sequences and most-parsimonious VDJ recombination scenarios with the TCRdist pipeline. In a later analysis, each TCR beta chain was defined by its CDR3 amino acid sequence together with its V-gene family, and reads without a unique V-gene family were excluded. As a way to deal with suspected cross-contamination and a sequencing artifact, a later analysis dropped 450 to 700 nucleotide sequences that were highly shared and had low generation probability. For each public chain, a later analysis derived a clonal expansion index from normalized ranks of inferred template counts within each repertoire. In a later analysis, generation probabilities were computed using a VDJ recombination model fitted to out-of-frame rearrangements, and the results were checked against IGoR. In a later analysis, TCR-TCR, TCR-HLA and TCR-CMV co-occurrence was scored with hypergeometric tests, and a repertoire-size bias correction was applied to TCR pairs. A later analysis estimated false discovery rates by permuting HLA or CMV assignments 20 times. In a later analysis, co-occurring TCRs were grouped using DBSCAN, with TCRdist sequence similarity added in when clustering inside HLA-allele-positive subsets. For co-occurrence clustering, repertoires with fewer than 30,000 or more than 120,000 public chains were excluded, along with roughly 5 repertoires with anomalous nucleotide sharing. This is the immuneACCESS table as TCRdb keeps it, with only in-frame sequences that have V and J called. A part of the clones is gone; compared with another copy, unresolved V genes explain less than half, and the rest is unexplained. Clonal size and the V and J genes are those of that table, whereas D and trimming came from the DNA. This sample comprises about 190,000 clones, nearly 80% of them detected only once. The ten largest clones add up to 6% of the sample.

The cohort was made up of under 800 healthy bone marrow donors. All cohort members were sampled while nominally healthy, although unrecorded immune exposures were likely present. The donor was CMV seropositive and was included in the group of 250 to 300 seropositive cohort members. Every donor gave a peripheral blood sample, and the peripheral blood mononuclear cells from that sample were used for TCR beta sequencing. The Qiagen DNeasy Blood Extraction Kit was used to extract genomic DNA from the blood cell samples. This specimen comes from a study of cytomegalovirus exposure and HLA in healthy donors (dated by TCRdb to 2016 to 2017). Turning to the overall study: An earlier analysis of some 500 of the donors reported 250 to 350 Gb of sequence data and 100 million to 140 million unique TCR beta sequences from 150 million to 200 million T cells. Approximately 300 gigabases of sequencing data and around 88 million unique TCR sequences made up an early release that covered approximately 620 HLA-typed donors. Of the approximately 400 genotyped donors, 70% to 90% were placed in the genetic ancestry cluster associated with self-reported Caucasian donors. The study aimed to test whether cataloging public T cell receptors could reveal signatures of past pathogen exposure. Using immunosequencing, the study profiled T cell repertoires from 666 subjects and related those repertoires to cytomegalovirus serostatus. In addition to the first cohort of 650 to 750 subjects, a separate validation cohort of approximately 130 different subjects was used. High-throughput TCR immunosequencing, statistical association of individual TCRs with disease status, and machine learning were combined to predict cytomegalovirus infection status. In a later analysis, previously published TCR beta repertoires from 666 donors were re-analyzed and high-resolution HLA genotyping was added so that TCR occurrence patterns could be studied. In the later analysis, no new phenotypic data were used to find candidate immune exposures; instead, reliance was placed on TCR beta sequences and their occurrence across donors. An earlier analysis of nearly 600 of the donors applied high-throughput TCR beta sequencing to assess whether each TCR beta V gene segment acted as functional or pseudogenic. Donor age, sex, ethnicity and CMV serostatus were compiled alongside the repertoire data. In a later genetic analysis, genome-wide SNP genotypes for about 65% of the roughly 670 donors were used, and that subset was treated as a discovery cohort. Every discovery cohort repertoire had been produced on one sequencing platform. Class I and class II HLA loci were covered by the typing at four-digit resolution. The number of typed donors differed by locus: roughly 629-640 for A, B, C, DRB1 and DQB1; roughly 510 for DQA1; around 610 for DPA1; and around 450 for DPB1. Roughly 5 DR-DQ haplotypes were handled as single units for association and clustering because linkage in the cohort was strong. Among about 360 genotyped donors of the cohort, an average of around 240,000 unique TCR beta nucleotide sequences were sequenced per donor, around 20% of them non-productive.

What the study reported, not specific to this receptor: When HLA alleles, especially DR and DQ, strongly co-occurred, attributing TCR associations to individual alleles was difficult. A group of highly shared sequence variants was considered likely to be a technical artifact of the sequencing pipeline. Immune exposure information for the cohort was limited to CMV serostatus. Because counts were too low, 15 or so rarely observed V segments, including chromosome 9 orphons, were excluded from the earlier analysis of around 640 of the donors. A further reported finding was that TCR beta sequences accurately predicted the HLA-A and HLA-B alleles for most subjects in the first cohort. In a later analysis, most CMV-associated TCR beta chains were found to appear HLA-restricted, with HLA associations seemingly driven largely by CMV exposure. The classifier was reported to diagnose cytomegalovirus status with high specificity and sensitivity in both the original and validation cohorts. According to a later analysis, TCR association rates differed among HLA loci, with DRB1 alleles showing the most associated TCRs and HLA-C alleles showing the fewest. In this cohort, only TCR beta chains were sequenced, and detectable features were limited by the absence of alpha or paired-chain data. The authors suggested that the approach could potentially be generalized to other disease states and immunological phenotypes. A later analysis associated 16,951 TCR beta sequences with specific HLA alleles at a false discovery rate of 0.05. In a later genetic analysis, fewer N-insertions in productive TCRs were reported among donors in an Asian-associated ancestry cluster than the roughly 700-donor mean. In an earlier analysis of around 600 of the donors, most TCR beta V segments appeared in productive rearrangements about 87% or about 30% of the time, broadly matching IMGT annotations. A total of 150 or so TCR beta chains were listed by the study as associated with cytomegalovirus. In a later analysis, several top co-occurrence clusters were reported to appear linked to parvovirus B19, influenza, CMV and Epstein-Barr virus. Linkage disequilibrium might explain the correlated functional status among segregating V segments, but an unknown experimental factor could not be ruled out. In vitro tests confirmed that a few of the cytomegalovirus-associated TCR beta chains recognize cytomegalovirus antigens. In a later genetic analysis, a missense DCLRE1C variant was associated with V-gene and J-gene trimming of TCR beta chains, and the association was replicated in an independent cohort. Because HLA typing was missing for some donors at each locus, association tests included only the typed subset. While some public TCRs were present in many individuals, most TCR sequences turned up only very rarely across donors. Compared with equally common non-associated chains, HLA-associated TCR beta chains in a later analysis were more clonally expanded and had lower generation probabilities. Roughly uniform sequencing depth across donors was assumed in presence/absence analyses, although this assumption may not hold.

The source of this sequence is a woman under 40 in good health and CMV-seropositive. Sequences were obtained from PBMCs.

The sequenced DNA: TGTGCCAGCACGATCAGGACAGATACGCAGTATTTT. It translates as CASTIRTDTQYF. The V and J segments used are TRBV13 and TRBJ2-3; too little of a D gene remains to name it. V sheds 7 bases and J sheds 3 bases, leaving 8 bases between their ends. The CDR3 goes from the cysteine to the phenylalanine over 12 residues. CDR3 DNA only is kept here, 36 bases in frame from base 1. CDR1 is given as PRHDT and CDR2 as FYEKMQ, both from the germline V gene (reference sequence).